This T cell receptor beta chain was obtained from a study of regulatory T cells in long-lasting Graves disease. Time point defined: newly diagnosed GD, antithyroid drugs for less than 3 months. PBMC RNA was the source of the TCR library. V dropped 1 base and J dropped 1 base, with 19 bases sitting between them. In germline, CDR1 is MDHEN, CDR2 SYDVKM. There are 18 residues in the CDR3. This clonotype was recorded at least ten times. To make TCR beta libraries, researchers used iRepertoire HTBI primers and Arm-PCR of CDR3 regions. Each CDR3 protein is one row after TCRdb ran MiXCR on the multiplex PCR reads. The sample consists of hundreds of thousands of distinct CDR3 sequences, approximately 12% of them appearing once. The same data also contributed to another study, on T cells in Graves' hyperthyroidism and ophthalmopathy. Turning to that study: Most thyroid clonotypes that were expanded above 0.001 also turned up in blood.

The sequence was obtained from a woman in her thirties with Graves disease. The specimen was peripheral blood mononuclear cells (PBMCs), collected at new diagnosis, from a patient treated with antithyroid drugs. The chain links TRBV28 to TRBJ2-5; D may be TRBD1 (5 bases). The CDR3 sequence is CASSLYQPFDSTQETQYF. CDR3 in DNA: TGTGCCAGCAGTTTATACCAACCCTTTGACAGTACCCAAGAGACCCAGTACTTC.